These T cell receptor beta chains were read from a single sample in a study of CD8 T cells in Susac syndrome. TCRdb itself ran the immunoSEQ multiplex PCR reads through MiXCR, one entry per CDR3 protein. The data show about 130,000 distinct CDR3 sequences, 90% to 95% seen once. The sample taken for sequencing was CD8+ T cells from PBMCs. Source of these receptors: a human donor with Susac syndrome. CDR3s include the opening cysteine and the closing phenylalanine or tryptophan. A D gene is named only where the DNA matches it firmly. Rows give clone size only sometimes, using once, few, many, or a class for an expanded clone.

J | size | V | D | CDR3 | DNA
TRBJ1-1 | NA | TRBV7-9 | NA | CASSLTGRSTEAFF | TGTGCCAGCAGCCTGACAGGTCGGAGCACTGAAGCTTTCTTT
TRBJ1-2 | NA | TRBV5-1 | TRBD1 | CASGGTELNYGYTF | TGCGCCAGCGGCGGGACAGAACTTAACTATGGCTACACCTTC
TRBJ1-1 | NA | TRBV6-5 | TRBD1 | CASSYLATGRTFNTEAFF | TGTGCCAGCAGTTACCTAGCGACAGGGCGAACGTTTAACACTGAAGCTTTCTTT
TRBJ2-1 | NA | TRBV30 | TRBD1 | CAWSTGTGGNEQFF | TGTGCCTGGTCCACTGGGACAGGGGGTAATGAGCAGTTCTTC
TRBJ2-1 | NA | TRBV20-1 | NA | CSARDSAEYNEQFF | TGCAGTGCTAGAGATAGCGCTGAATACAATGAGCAGTTCTTC
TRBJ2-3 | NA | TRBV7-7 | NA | CASSPGTRSDTQYF | TGTGCTAGCAGCCCCGGGACCCGTAGTGATACGCAGTATTTT
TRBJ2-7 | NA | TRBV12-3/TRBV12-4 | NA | CASSPYSGNEQYF | TGTGCCAGCAGTCCTTACTCAGGGAACGAGCAGTACTTC
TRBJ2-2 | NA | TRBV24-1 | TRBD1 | CATSDQDRENTGELFF | TGTGCCACCAGTGACCAGGACAGGGAGAACACCGGGGAGCTGTTTTTT
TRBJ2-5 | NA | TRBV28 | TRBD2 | CASSPRLAWETQYF | TGTGCCAGCAGTCCACGACTAGCTTGGGAGACCCAGTACTTC
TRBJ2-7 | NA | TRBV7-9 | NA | CASSSGLKLYEQYF | TGTGCCAGCAGCTCGGGACTGAAACTCTACGAGCAGTACTTC
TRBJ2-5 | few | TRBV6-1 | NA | CASSSMEQETQYF | TGTGCCAGCAGTTCAATGGAACAGGAGACCCAGTACTTC
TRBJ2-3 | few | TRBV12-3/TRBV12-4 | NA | CASSLAGTDTQYF | TGTGCCAGCAGTTTAGCAGGCACAGATACGCAGTATTTT
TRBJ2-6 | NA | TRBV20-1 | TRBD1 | CSAGTGASSSSGANVLTF | TGCAGTGCCGGGACAGGGGCGAGTTCAAGCTCTGGGGCCAACGTCCTGACTTTC
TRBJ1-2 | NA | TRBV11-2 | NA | CASSFAQRGPGYGYTF | TGTGCCAGCAGCTTCGCCCAACGGGGGCCCGGCTATGGCTACACCTTC